This is a list of T cell receptor beta chains from one sample in a study of OX40 agonist ivuxolimab in advanced cancers. Generated by immunoSEQ multiplex PCR, the TCRdb table keeps only in-frame clones and is missing some. The repertoire holds 85,000 to 90,000 clones, with 80% to 95% as singletons. Sequences were derived from CD4+ or CD8+ T cells sorted from blood, sampled in a trial of the OX40 agonist ivuxolimab. Receptor source: an adult with an advanced solid tumor such as melanoma, head and neck, liver or kidney cancer. The CDR3 runs from the conserved cysteine through the conserved F or W. The D gene is left open where the match is weak. Size is stated for part of the rows, as once, few or many counts, or as a class when the clone is expanded.

v_gene,j_gene,abundance,d_gene,CDR3nt,CDR3aa
TRBV5-1,TRBJ2-7,-,TRBD1,TGCGCCAGCAGCTCGACAGGGATAACCTCCTACGAGCAGTACTTC,CASSSTGITSYEQYF
TRBV7-2,TRBJ2-1,-,TRBD2,TGTGCCAGCAGGTCGGGACTAGCGGGAAACAATGAGCAGTTCTTC,CASRSGLAGNNEQFF
TRBV28,TRBJ2-5,-,TRBD2,TGTGCCAGCAGCCCGTGGGGCACTAGCGGGACCCCTTTTCGAGAGACCCAGTACTTC,CASSPWGTSGTPFRETQYF
TRBV4-1,TRBJ2-3,-,-,TGCGCCAGCAGCCAAGAAAGGGGTGGTAGCACAGATACGCAGTATTTT,CASSQERGGSTDTQYF
TRBV7-9,TRBJ2-1,-,-,TGTGCCAGCAGCTTAGCGGGAGGCGACAATGAGCAGTTCTTC,CASSLAGGDNEQFF
TRBV7-2,TRBJ1-1,-,-,TGTGCCAGCAGCTTGACTACTATGGGGAATACTGAAGCTTTCTTT,CASSLTTMGNTEAFF
TRBV4-3,TRBJ1-3,-,TRBD1,TGCGCCAGCAGCCAAGCGACCGGGACAGTCGGAAACACCATATATTTT,CASSQATGTVGNTIYF
TRBV11-3,TRBJ1-4,-,-,TGTGCCAGCAGTGTCTTGAGGGTGGGAGAAAAACTGTTTTTT,CASSVLRVGEKLFF
TRBV7-2,TRBJ2-2,once,-,TGTGCCAGCAGCCCTAGTACCCTCGGGGAGCTGTTTTTT,CASSPSTLGELFF
TRBV7-8,TRBJ1-2,-,-,TGTGCCAGCAGCTCTTCGGACACTACCAGTGGGGGCTACACCTTC,CASSSSDTTSGGYTF
TRBV5-4,TRBJ2-3,-,TRBD2,TGTGCCAGCAGCTTAGGCCTCGGAGTCCTAGCGGGAACAGATACGCAGTATTTT,CASSLGLGVLAGTDTQYF
TRBV7-9,TRBJ2-3,-,-,TGTGCCAGCAGCTCCTTTGGGAGTAGCACAGATACGCAGTATTTT,CASSSFGSSTDTQYF
TRBV5-1,TRBJ1-2,-,-,TGCGCCAGCAGCTTGGTTCCAGGATCCCACTATGGCTACACCTTC,CASSLVPGSHYGYTF
TRBV5-8,TRBJ2-2,-,TRBD1,TGTGCCAGCAGCTTGGACCGGACAGGAGCGAACACCGGGGAGCTGTTTTTT,CASSLDRTGANTGELFF
TRBV4-2,TRBJ2-5,-,-,TGTGCCAGCAGCCCTGACCTTGGACGGGTGGGGACCCAGTACTTC,CASSPDLGRVGTQYF
TRBV5-6,TRBJ2-7,few,-,TGTGCCAGCAGCCGAATTGGGGACGAGCAGTACTTC,CASSRIGDEQYF
TRBV6-6,TRBJ2-2,-,TRBD2,TGTGCCAGCAGAAGAGCGGGAGTGGGCGGGGAGCTGTTTTTT,CASRRAGVGGELFF